This T cell receptor (beta chain) derives from a study of T cell responses to AZD1222 COVID-19 vaccine. Data came from immunoSEQ multiplex PCR; TCRdb stores just in-frame clones and leaves some out. This table has around 80,000 clones, around 85% appearing once. The sample consisted of peripheral blood, taken 28 days after the second AZD1222 dose. The TCR was taken from an adult who received the AZD1222 COVID-19 vaccine.

Here the CDR3 reads CASSESNRGLFNSPLHF. CDR3 sequence (DNA): TGTGCCAGCAGTGAATCAAACAGGGGTCTCTTCAATTCACCCCTCCACTTT. This chain joins TRBV2 and TRBJ1-6, with 7 bases fitting TRBD1. The length of the CDR3 is 17 residues. The V gene's germline CDR1 is SNHLY and CDR2 FYNNEI. V dropped 2 bases and J dropped 7; count of bases not matched to a gene: 11.